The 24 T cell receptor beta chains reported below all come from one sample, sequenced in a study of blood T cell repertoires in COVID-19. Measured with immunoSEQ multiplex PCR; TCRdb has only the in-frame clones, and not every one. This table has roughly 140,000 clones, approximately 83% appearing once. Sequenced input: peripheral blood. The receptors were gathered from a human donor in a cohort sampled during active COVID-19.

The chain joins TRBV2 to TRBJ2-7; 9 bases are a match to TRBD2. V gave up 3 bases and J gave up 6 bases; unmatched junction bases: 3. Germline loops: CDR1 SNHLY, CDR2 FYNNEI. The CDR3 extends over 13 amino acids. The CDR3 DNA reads TGTGCCAGCAGTGAGGTACTAGCGGGCGAGCAGTACTTC. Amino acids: CASSEVLAGEQYF. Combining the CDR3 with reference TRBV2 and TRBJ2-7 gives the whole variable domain EPEVTQTPSHQVTQMGQEVILRCVPISNHLYFYWYRQILGQKVEFLVSFYNNEISEKSEIFDDQFSVERPDGSNFTLKIRSTKLEDSAMYFCASSEVLAGEQYFGPGTRLTVT.

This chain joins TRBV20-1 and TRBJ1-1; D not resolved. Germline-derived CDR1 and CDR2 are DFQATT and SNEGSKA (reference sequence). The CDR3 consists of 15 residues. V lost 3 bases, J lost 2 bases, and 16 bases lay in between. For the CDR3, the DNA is TGCAGTGCTAGTTTCACCTGGGCGAAAAACACTGAAGCTTTCTTT. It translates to CSASFTWAKNTEAFF.

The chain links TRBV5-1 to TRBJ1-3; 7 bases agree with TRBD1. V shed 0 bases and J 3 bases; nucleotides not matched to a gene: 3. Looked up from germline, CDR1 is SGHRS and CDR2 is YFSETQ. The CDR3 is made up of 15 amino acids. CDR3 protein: CASSLGPGGGNTIYF. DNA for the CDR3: TGCGCCAGCAGCTTGGGCCCAGGGGGTGGAAACACCATATATTTT.

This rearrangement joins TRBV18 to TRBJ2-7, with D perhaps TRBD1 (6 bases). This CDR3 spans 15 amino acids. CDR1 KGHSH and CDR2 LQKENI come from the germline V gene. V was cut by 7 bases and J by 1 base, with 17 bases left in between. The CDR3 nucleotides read TGTGCCAGCTGGGCCTCAACAGGGCGATCCTACGAGCAGTACTTC. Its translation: CASWASTGRSYEQYF.

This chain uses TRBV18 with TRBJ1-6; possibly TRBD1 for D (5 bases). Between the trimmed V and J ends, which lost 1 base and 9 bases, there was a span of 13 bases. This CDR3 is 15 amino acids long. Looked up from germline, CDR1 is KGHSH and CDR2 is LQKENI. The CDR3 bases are TGTGCCAGCTCACCACTAGGAGCGGGGGGTTCACCCCTCCACTTT. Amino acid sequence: CASSPLGAGGSPLHF. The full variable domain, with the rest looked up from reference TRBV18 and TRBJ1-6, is NAGVMQNPRHLVRRRGQEARLRCSPMKGHSHVYWYRQLPEEGLKFMVYLQKENIIDESGMPKERFSAEFPKEGPSILRIQQVVRGDSAAYFCASSPLGAGGSPLHFGNGTRLTVT.

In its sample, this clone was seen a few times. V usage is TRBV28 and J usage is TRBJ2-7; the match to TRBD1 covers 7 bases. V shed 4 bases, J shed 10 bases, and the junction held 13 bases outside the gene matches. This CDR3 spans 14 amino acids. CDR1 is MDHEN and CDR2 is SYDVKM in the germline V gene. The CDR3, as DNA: TGTGCCAGCAGTTCACACGACAGGGTCGGGGTTCAGTACTTC. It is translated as CASSSHDRVGVQYF.

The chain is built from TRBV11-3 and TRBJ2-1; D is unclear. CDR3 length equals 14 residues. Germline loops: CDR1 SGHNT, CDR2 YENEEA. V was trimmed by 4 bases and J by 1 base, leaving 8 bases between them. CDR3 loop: CASSSGFSYNEQFF. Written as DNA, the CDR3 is TGTGCCAGCAGCTCAGGTTTTTCCTACAATGAGCAGTTCTTC.

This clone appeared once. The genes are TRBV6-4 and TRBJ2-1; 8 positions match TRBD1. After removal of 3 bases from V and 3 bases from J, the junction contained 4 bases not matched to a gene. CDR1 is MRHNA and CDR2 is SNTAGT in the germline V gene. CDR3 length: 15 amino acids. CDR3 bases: TGTGCCAGCAGTGAAGCCGGGACAGGCTACAATGAGCAGTTCTTC. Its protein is CASSEAGTGYNEQFF.

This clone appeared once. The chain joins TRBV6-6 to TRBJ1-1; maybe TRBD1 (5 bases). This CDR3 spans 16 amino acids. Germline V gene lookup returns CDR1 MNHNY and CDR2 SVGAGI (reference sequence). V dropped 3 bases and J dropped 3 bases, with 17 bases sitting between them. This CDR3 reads CASSYGLSGVHTEAFF. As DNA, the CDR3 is TGTGCCAGCAGTTATGGCCTATCGGGGGTGCACACTGAAGCTTTCTTT.

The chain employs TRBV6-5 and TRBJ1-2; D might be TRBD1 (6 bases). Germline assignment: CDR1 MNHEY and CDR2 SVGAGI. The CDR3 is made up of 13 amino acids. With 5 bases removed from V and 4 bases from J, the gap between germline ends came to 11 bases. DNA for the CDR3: TGTGCCAGCAGTATACAGGGCGTCTATGGCTACACCTTC. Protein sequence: CASSIQGVYGYTF.

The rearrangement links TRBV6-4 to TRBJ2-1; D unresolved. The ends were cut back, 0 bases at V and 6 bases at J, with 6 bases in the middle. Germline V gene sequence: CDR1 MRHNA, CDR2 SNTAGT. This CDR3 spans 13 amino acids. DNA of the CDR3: TGTGCCAGCAGTGACTCGGGCAGCAATGAGCAGTTCTTC. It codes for CASSDSGSNEQFF.

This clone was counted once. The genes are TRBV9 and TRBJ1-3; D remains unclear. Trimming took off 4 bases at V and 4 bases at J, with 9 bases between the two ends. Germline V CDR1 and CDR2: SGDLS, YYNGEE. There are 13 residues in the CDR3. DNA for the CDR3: TGTGCCAGCAGCCCCCCCGGGGGAAACACCATATATTTT. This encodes CASSPPGGNTIYF.

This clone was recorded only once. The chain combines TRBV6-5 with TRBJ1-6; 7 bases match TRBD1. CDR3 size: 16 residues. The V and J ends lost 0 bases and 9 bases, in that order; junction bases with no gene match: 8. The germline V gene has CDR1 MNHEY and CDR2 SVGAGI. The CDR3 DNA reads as TGTGCCAGCAGTTACTCCCGAGGGGGCACGAGTTCACCCCTCCACTTT. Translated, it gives CASSYSRGGTSSPLHF.

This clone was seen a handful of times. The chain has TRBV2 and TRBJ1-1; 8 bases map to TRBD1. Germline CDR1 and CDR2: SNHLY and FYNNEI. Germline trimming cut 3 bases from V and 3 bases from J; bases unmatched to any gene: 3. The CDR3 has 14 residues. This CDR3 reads CASSEDRDYTEAFF. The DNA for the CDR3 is TGTGCCAGCAGTGAGGACAGGGACTACACTGAAGCTTTCTTT.

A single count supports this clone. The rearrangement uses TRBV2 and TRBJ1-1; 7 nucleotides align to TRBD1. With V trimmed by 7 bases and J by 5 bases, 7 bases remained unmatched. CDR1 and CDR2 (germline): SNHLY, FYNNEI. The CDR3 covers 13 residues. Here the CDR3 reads CASNRGPGTEAFF. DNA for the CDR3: TGTGCCAGCAACAGGGGACCGGGGACTGAAGCTTTCTTT.

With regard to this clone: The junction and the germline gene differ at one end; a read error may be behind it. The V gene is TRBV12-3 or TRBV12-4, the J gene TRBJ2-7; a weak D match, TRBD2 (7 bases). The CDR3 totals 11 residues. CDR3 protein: CASIGGHCSNF. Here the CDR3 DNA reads TGTGCCAGCATCGGGGGGCACTGCAGTAACTTC.

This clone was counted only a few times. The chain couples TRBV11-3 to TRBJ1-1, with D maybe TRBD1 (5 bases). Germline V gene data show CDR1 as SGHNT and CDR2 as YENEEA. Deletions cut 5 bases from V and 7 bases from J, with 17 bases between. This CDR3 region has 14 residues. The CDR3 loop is CASSPRRDSFEAFF. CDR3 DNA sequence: TGTGCCAGCAGCCCCCGGCGAGACAGCTTTGAAGCTTTCTTT.

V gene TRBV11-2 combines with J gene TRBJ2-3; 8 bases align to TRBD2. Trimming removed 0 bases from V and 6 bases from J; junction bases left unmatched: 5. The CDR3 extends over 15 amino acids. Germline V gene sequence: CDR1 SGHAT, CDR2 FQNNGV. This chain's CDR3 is CASSLEAGEGDTQYF. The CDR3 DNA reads TGTGCCAGCAGCTTAGAAGCGGGGGAGGGGGATACGCAGTATTTT. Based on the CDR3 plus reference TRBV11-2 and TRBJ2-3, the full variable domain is EAGVAQSPRYKIIEKRQSVAFWCNPISGHATLYWYQQILGQGPKLLIQFQNNGVVDDSQLPKDRFSAERLKGVDSTLKIQPAKLEDSAVYLCASSLEAGEGDTQYFGPGTRLTVL.

Written as DNA, the CDR3 is TGCGCCAGCAGCCACCTCCGGGACAGGGTCCACGAGCAGTACTTC. Its protein product is CASSHLRDRVHEQYF. The chain couples TRBV4-1 to TRBJ2-7, with 9 bases lining up with TRBD1. Germline values: CDR1 MGHRA, CDR2 YSYEKL. The CDR3 is made up of 15 amino acids. The J segment lost 5 bases and the V segment lost 3 bases, leaving 8 bases of the junction unmatched.

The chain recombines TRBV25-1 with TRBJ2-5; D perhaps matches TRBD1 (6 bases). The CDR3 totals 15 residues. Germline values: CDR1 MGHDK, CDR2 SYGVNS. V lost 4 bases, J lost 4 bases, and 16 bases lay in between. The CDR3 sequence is CASSAAGTLVETQYF. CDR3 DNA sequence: TGTGCCAGCAGTGCGGCCGGGACATTGGTAGAGACCCAGTACTTC.

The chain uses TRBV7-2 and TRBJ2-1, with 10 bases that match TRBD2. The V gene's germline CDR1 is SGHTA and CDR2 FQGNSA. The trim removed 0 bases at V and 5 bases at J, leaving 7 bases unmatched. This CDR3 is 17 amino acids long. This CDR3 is CASSLALGLAGDNEQFF. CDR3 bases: TGTGCCAGCAGCTTAGCGCTTGGGCTAGCGGGGGACAATGAGCAGTTCTTC.

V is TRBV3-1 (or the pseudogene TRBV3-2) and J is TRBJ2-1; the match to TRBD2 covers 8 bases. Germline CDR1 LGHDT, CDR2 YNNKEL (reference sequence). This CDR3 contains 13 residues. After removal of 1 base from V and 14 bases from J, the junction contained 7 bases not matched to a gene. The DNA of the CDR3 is TGTGCCAGCAGCCAAGTAGGTTCGGGGGGGGAGTTCTTC. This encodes CASSQVGSGGEFF.

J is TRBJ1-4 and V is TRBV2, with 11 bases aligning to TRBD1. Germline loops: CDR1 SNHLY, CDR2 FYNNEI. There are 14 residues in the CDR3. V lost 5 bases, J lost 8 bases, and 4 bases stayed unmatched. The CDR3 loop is CASSSDRGREKLFF. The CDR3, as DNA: TGTGCCAGCAGTTCGGACAGGGGGCGAGAAAAACTGTTTTTT. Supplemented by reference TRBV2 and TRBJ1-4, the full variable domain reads EPEVTQTPSHQVTQMGQEVILRCVPISNHLYFYWYRQILGQKVEFLVSFYNNEISEKSEIFDDQFSVERPDGSNFTLKIRSTKLEDSAMYFCASSSDRGREKLFFGSGTQLSVL.

For the CDR3, the DNA is TGTGCCAGCAGCTTGGCCGCTCCCGGGGACGAGCAGTACTTC. This encodes CASSLAAPGDEQYF. The genes are TRBV5-4 and TRBJ2-7; D possibly corresponds to TRBD2 (5 bases). Trimming shortened V by 0 bases and J by 5 bases, and 12 bases separated the two germline ends. The CDR3 has 14 residues. Per the germline V gene, CDR1 is SGHNT and CDR2 is YYREEE (reference sequence). Variable domain in full (rest from reference TRBV5-4 and TRBJ2-7): ETGVTQSPTHLIKTRGQQVTLRCSSQSGHNTVSWYQQALGQGPQFIFQYYREEENGRGNFPPRFSGLQFPNYSSELNVNALELDDSALYLCASSLAAPGDEQYFGPGTRLTVT.